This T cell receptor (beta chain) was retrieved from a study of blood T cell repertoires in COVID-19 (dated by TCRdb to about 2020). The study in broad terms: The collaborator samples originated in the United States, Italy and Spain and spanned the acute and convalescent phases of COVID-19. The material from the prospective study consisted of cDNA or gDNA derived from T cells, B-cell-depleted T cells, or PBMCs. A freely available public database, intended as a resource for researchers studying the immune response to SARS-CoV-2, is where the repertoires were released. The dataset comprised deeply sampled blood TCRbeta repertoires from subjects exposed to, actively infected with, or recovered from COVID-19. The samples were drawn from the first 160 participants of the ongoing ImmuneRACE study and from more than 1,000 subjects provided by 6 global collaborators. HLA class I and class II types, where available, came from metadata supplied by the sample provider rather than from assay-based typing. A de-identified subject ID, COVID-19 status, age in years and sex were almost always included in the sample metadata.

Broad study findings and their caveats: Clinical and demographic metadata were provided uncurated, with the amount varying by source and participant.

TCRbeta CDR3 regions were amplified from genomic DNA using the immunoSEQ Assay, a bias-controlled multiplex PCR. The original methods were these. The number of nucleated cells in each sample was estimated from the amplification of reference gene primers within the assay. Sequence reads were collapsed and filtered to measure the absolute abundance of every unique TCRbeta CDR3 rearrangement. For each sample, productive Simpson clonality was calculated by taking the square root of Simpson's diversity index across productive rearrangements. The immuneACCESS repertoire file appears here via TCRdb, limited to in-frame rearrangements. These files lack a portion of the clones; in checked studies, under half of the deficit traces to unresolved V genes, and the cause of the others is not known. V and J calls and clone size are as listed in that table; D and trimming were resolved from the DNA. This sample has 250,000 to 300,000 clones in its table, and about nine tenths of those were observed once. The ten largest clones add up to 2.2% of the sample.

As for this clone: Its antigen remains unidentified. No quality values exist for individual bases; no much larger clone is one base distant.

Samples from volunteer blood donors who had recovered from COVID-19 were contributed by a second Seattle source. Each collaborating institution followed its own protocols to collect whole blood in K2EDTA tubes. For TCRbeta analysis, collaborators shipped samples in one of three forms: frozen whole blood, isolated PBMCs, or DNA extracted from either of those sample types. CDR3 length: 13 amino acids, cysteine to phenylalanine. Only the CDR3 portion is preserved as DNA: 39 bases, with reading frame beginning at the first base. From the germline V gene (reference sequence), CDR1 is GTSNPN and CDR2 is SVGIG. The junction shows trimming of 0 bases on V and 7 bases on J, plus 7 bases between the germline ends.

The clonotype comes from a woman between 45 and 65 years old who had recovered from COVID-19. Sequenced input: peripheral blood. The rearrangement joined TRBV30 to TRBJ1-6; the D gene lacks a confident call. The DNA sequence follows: TGTGCCTGGAGTGTAAACAGAAATTCACCCCTCCACTTT. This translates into CAWSVNRNSPLHF.